The entry below describes one TCR beta chain. Its antigen is unidentified. Those patients picked for sequencing had displayed CD8+CD57+ cell expansion on flow cytometry. Blood samples were obtained from patients who had received no prior therapy. The data belong to a study of CD8+CD57+ T cells in acquired aplastic anemia. Background on the study: Sorted CD4+ and CD8+ cells gave an average of approximately 3 ug of DNA. General study points: There were 25 to 30 CD8+ CDR3 sequences that occurred in both patients and controls. CD8+ Simpson's diversity in patients was not significantly different from that in controls.

The CDR3 runs to 15 residues. Germline CDR1 and CDR2: LNHDA and SQIVND (reference sequence). V shed 6 bases and J shed 1 base, with 15 bases lying between them. Genomic DNA templated the TCR beta VDJ and CDR3 profiling. TCRdb re-called the reads with MiXCR, one entry per CDR3 protein. The sample gives 160,000 or so distinct CDR3 sequences, less than 50% of which show up once; about 2.9% is in the top ten. Sequenced: sorted CD4+, CD8+, or CD8+CD57+ T cells (not recorded which) from PBMCs. The sequence derives from a human donor with aplastic anemia. This sequence joins TRBV19 and TRBJ1-2; tentative D call: TRBD1 (6 bases). The CDR3 DNA reads as TGTGCCAGTAGCGAAGGGACACCTCTTAACTATGGCTACACCTTC. Its protein is CASSEGTPLNYGYTF.